This is a list of T cell receptor beta chains from one sample in a study of blood T cell repertoires in COVID-19. Only in-frame clones appear in the TCRdb table, and some are missing; sequencing was by immunoSEQ multiplex PCR. The sample yields 110,000 or so clones, around 85% seen once. Specimen: peripheral blood. The receptors here all came from a man in his fifties or sixties with acute or convalescent COVID-19. CDR3s include the opening cysteine and the closing phenylalanine or tryptophan. The D gene is left open where the match is weak. Expanded clones get a size class; other rows say once, few or many, or leave the size out.

TRBV6-2/TRBV6-3	TRBD1	TRBJ1-2	many	CASSDPGQGRGYTF	TGTGCCAGCAGTGACCCGGGACAGGGTAGGGGCTACACCTTC
TRBV5-1	-	TRBJ2-5	few	CASSPRPSGETQYF	TGCGCCAGCAGCCCTAGGCCCTCGGGAGAGACCCAGTACTTC
TRBV5-1	TRBD1	TRBJ2-7	-	CASSFPGQGFYEQYF	TGCGCCAGCAGCTTCCCCGGACAGGGCTTCTACGAGCAGTACTTC
TRBV28	-	TRBJ1-5	-	CASSLPGHNQPQHF	TGTGCCAGCAGTCTACCGGGACACAATCAGCCCCAGCATTTT
TRBV9	-	TRBJ1-4	-	CASSVAGRENEKLFF	TGTGCCAGCAGCGTAGCCGGTAGAGAAAATGAAAAACTGTTTTTT
TRBV5-1	-	TRBJ2-7	-	CASSLVQASSYEQYF	TGCGCCAGCAGCTTGGTACAGGCGAGCTCCTACGAGCAGTACTTC
TRBV7-8	TRBD2	TRBJ2-7	-	CASNPFSGSIHEQYF	TGTGCCAGCAACCCCTTTAGCGGGAGTATCCACGAGCAGTACTTC
TRBV19	-	TRBJ2-5	many	CASSIMETQYF	TGTGCCAGTAGTATTATGGAGACCCAGTACTTC
TRBV7-3	TRBD1	TRBJ2-1	-	CASSLQGASSYNEQFF	TGTGCCAGCAGCTTACAGGGGGCTAGCTCCTACAATGAGCAGTTCTTC
TRBV30	-	TRBJ2-7	-	CAWSGGREQYF	TGTGCCTGGAGTGGGGGCAGGGAGCAGTACTTC
TRBV27	-	TRBJ1-5	-	CASSQTKGAHQPQHF	TGTGCCAGCAGTCAAACGAAGGGAGCCCATCAGCCCCAGCATTTT
TRBV2	-	TRBJ1-4	few	CASSERQAPSEKLFF	TGTGCCAGCAGTGAACGTCAGGCGCCGAGTGAAAAACTGTTTTTT
TRBV28	TRBD1	TRBJ2-2	-	CASSSADRGRGTGELFF	TGTGCCAGCAGTTCCGCGGACAGGGGGCGCGGCACCGGGGAGCTGTTTTTT
TRBV12-5	-	TRBJ2-1	-	CASARENEQFF	TGTGCTAGTGCCCGTGAGAATGAGCAGTTCTTC
TRBV5-3	TRBD1	TRBJ1-2	-	CARSFPGGNYGYTF	TGTGCCAGAAGCTTTCCAGGGGGGAACTATGGCTACACCTTC
TRBV30	-	TRBJ1-6	-	CAWSRDSPLHF	TGTGCCTGGAGTCGGGATTCACCCCTCCACTTT
TRBV19	TRBD1	TRBJ1-4	-	CASMDRDRTNKLFF	TGTGCCAGTATGGACCGGGACAGGACGAATAAACTGTTTTTT
TRBV6-1	TRBD1	TRBJ2-7	-	CASSEAPGQGAYEQYF	TGTGCCAGCAGTGAAGCCCCGGGACAGGGGGCGTACGAGCAGTACTTC
TRBV28	-	TRBJ1-2	-	CATERRGFDYGYTF	TGTGCCACCGAACGCCGGGGGTTCGACTATGGCTACACCTTC
TRBV5-1	TRBD1	TRBJ1-2	-	CASSFSGGWNYGYTF	TGCGCCAGCAGCTTCTCAGGGGGTTGGAACTATGGCTACACCTTC
TRBV15	-	TRBJ2-1	once	CATKSISRRGNEQFF	TGTGCCACCAAGAGCATATCGCGGCGGGGAAATGAGCAGTTCTTC
TRBV19	-	TRBJ2-5	-	CASSQVAASQETQYF	TGTGCCAGTAGCCAGGTGGCTGCTTCTCAAGAGACCCAGTACTTC
TRBV19	-	TRBJ2-1	once	CASSIALGGGLIF	TGTGCCAGTAGTATAGCTCTAGGGGGGGGCTTAATCTTC
TRBV2	TRBD2	TRBJ2-5	-	CASMTLAGLQETQYF	TGTGCCAGCATGACTCTAGCGGGGCTCCAAGAGACCCAGTACTTC
TRBV28	TRBD1	TRBJ2-7	-	CASTTQGPSYEQYF	TGTGCCAGCACCACACAGGGGCCCTCCTACGAGCAGTACTTC
TRBV7-6	TRBD1	TRBJ2-7	-	CASSRGTGGFYEQYF	TGTGCCAGCAGCCGGGGGACAGGGGGTTTCTACGAGCAGTACTTC
TRBV5-1	TRBD2	TRBJ2-5	-	CASSFSGTSGRVGETQYF	TGCGCCAGCAGCTTCTCCGGGACTAGCGGGAGGGTGGGAGAGACCCAGTACTTC
TRBV6-5	-	TRBJ2-7	-	CASSYSGSSYEQYF	TGTGCCAGCAGTTACTCGGGCAGCTCCTACGAGCAGTACTTC
TRBV3-1/TRBV3-2	TRBD2	TRBJ2-5	-	CASSPGSGRAGETQYF	TGTGCCAGCAGCCCAGGAAGCGGGAGGGCCGGGGAGACCCAGTACTTC
TRBV15	-	TRBJ1-6	-	CATSRDPDAGNSPLHF	TGTGCCACCAGCAGAGATCCGGACGCGGGGAATTCACCCCTCCACTTT
TRBV29-1	-	TRBJ1-2	-	CSAIQTGSGYTF	TGCAGCGCGATACAGACAGGCTCTGGCTACACCTTC
TRBV10-1	TRBD2	TRBJ2-1	-	CASSEPSGGDYNEQFF	TGCGCCAGCAGTGAACCTAGCGGGGGGGACTACAATGAGCAGTTCTTC
TRBV16	-	TRBJ2-7	-	CASSPLPDYEQYF	TGTGCCAGCAGCCCACTTCCTGACTACGAGCAGTACTTC
TRBV6-6	-	TRBJ1-1	-	CASSDSDRYTEAFF	TGTGCCAGCAGTGACTCGGACAGATACACTGAAGCTTTCTTT
TRBV6-2/TRBV6-3	-	TRBJ1-1	-	CASSPPGGNTEAFF	TGTGCCAGCAGCCCCCCTGGCGGGAACACTGAAGCTTTCTTT
TRBV2	TRBD1	TRBJ1-6	-	CASSERGQGPSPLHF	TGTGCCAGCAGTGAAAGGGGACAGGGTCCTTCACCCCTCCACTTT
TRBV5-5	-	TRBJ2-7	-	CASSLGQALYEQYF	TGTGCCAGCAGCTTGGGACAGGCGTTATACGAGCAGTACTTC
TRBV14	TRBD2	TRBJ2-1	-	CASSGKREVYNEQFF	TGTGCCAGCAGCGGAAAGCGGGAGGTCTACAATGAGCAGTTCTTC
TRBV28	TRBD1	TRBJ1-2	-	CASRQGNYGYTF	TGTGCCAGCAGACAGGGGAACTATGGCTACACCTTC
TRBV13	-	TRBJ2-7	-	CASSKMSGSEQYF	TGTGCCAGCAGCAAAATGAGCGGGTCCGAGCAGTACTTC
TRBV19	TRBD2	TRBJ2-1	-	CASSIWSSGNNEQFF	TGTGCCAGTAGTATATGGTCTAGCGGGAACAATGAGCAGTTCTTC
TRBV3-1/TRBV3-2	-	TRBJ2-3	-	CASTKGDQTDTQYF	TGTGCCAGCACCAAGGGGGACCAAACAGATACGCAGTATTTT
TRBV5-4	-	TRBJ2-4	-	CASSRSQEADIQYF	TGTGCCAGCAGCCGAAGTCAGGAAGCGGACATTCAGTACTTC
TRBV28	-	TRBJ1-2	once	CASSRTGRDGYTF	TGTGCCAGCAGTCGAACAGGGCGCGATGGCTACACCTTC
TRBV24-1	TRBD1	TRBJ1-1	-	CATSPGGPDTEAFF	TGTGCCACCAGCCCAGGGGGCCCGGACACTGAAGCTTTCTTT
TRBV11-3	-	TRBJ2-1	-	CASSRSGQLNYNEQFF	TGTGCCAGCAGCCGTTCCGGACAGCTAAATTACAATGAGCAGTTCTTC
TRBV5-1	TRBD1	TRBJ2-7	-	CASSLSPGGSYEQYF	TGCGCCAGCAGCTTGTCCCCAGGGGGCTCCTACGAGCAGTACTTC